The 16 T cell receptor beta chains below were found in one sample sequenced in a study of T cell responses to AZD1222 COVID-19 vaccine. Method: immunoSEQ multiplex PCR; TCRdb's copy keeps in-frame clones and lacks some. In the table there are 110,000 to 150,000 clones, around 90% of which are singletons. The material sequenced was peripheral blood, taken on day 0 of AZD1222 vaccination. The receptors were sampled from an adult in good health.

A note on this clone: Germline and junction disagree at one end, which may indicate a read error. The J gene is TRBJ1-2, the V gene TRBV3-1 (or the pseudogene TRBV3-2); the D gene is possibly TRBD1 (5 bases). This CDR3 spans 12 amino acids. Germline CDR1 is LGHDT and CDR2 is YNNKEL (reference sequence). This CDR3 is CATSRENYGYTF. The CDR3 DNA reads as TGTGCCACCAGCAGGGAAAACTATGGCTACACCTTC.

The genes are TRBV20-1 and TRBJ2-7; 9 bases match TRBD1. CDR3 length: 11 residues. The V gene's germline CDR1 is DFQATT and CDR2 SNEGSKA (reference sequence). CDR3: CSGGQGNEQYF. The CDR3 coding sequence is TGCAGCGGAGGACAGGGGAACGAGCAGTACTTC.

This rearrangement joins TRBV2 to TRBJ2-5; unclear D gene. The CDR3 loop spans 12 amino acids. Germline values: CDR1 SNHLY, CDR2 FYNNEI. V lost 7 bases and J 8 bases, leaving 14 bases between the germline ends. CDR3 DNA sequence: TGTGCCAGCATGAGCAGTGTCGGAACCCAGTACTTC. Its protein is CASMSSVGTQYF.

The chain links TRBV12-3 or TRBV12-4 to TRBJ2-7; D is possibly TRBD2 (7 bases). The CDR3 sequence is 12 residues long. V shed 6 bases and J shed 5 bases, with 11 bases lying between them. CDR3 sequence (DNA): TGTGCCAGCAGCCCCGGGGGGCACGAGCAGTACTTC. Translation gives CASSPGGHEQYF.

The V call is TRBV5-1, the J call TRBJ1-1; weak D call: TRBD1 (5 bases). V shed 1 base and J shed 6 bases, with 10 bases lying between them. The CDR3 contains 13 residues. Germline-derived CDR1 and CDR2 are SGHRS and YFSETQ. In DNA, the CDR3 is TGCGCCAGCAGCTTGTGGGGGAGCCCTGAAGCTTTCTTT. Residues: CASSLWGSPEAFF. The full variable domain, in which reference TRBV5-1 and TRBJ1-1 provide the parts outside the CDR3, is KAGVTQTPRYLIKTRGQQVTLSCSPISGHRSVSWYQQTPGQGLQFLFEYFSETQRNKGNFPGRFSGRQFSNSRSEMNVSTLELGDSALYLCASSLWGSPEAFFGQGTRLTVV.

This chain links TRBV9 with TRBJ1-2; D gene unclear. Trimming shortened V by 3 bases and J by 4 bases, and 10 bases separated the two germline ends. The germline V gene encodes CDR1 SGDLS and CDR2 YYNGEE. This CDR3 is built from 13 residues. CDR3 sequence (DNA): TGTGCCAGCAGCGGATTAGACGGCTATGGCTACACCTTC. It is translated as CASSGLDGYGYTF.

V is TRBV28 and J is TRBJ1-1, with 7 bases aligning to TRBD1. After removal of 6 bases from V and 0 bases from J, the junction contained 13 bases not matched to a gene. The germline V gene has CDR1 MDHEN and CDR2 SYDVKM. The CDR3 runs 17 residues. Written as DNA, the CDR3 is TGTGCCAGCAGCTCAATCGCGGACAGGATAATGAACACTGAAGCTTTCTTT. Encoded protein: CASSSIADRIMNTEAFF.

The rearrangement joins TRBV2 to TRBJ2-1; TRBD2 is a possible D gene (6 bases). Germline assignment: CDR1 SNHLY and CDR2 FYNNEI. This CDR3 spans 14 amino acids. Trimming removed 7 bases at V and 5 bases at J, with 15 bases between. CDR3 residues: CASKGLQRDNEQFF. Written as DNA, the CDR3 is TGTGCCAGCAAGGGACTCCAGCGGGACAATGAGCAGTTCTTC. The full variable domain, completed using reference TRBV2 and TRBJ2-1, is EPEVTQTPSHQVTQMGQEVILRCVPISNHLYFYWYRQILGQKVEFLVSFYNNEISEKSEIFDDQFSVERPDGSNFTLKIRSTKLEDSAMYFCASKGLQRDNEQFFGPGTRLTVL.

This chain connects TRBV19 to TRBJ1-2, with D unclear. Germline-derived CDR1 and CDR2 are LNHDA and SQIVND (reference sequence). Trimming took off 6 bases at V and 3 bases at J, with 14 bases between the two ends. The CDR3 is 14 amino acids. In DNA form, the CDR3 reads TGTGCCAGTAGACCCCTGGCAGGCGACTATGGCTACACCTTC. Protein sequence: CASRPLAGDYGYTF.

The chain links TRBV19 to TRBJ2-1; possible D gene TRBD2, 5 bases. The CDR3 runs 14 residues. The V gene lost 2 bases and the J gene lost 10 bases, with 15 bases spanning the gap. Germline assignment: CDR1 LNHDA and CDR2 SQIVND (reference sequence). CDR3 sequence: CASSILTPWEEQFF. CDR3 sequence (DNA): TGTGCCAGTAGTATACTGACACCATGGGAGGAGCAGTTCTTC.

The chain is built from TRBV19 and TRBJ2-1; 10 bases line up with TRBD1. J lost 0 bases, V lost 5 bases, and 25 bases had no gene match. This CDR3 spans 23 amino acids. The germline V gene has CDR1 LNHDA and CDR2 SQIVND (reference sequence). The CDR3 DNA reads TGTGCCAGTAGTCCGGGGATTTTCGGGACAGGGGCTAATCCTATTATCTCCTACAATGAGCAGTTCTTC. Its translation is CASSPGIFGTGANPIISYNEQFF.

The chain combines TRBV24-1 with TRBJ2-1; 16 bases are shared with TRBD2. This CDR3 contains 17 residues. CDR1 and CDR2 from the germline V gene are KGHDR and SFDVKD. The ends lost 5 bases at V and 5 bases at J; junction bases unmatched: 5. CDR3 DNA sequence: TGTGCCACCAGTGGGGGGGGGACTAGCGGGAGGGACAATGAGCAGTTCTTC. Translated, it gives CATSGGGTSGRDNEQFF.

The gene calls are TRBV6-5 and TRBJ1-4; no reliable D call. CDR3 length: 15 residues. The V gene lost 0 bases and the J gene lost 6 bases, with 11 bases spanning the gap. Germline V gives CDR1 MNHEY, CDR2 SVGAGI. DNA for the CDR3: TGTGCCAGCAGTTACTCCCGCGCCCCTTATGAAAAACTGTTTTTT. It codes for CASSYSRAPYEKLFF.

This rearrangement joins TRBV12-2 to TRBJ1-1. TRBV12-2 is shown as a pseudogene. The CDR3 loop spans 17 amino acids. DNA of the CDR3: TGTGCAAGTCGCTTAGGACGCGGGGAGGGACCGAACACTGAAGCTTTCTTT. Translating gives CASRLGRGEGPNTEAFF.

The J gene is TRBJ1-5, the V gene TRBV30, with D unresolved. The CDR3 spans 13 residues. V gave up 2 bases and J gave up 7 bases, with 12 bases separating them. Germline V gene sequence: CDR1 GTSNPN, CDR2 SVGIG (reference sequence). CDR3 amino acids: CAWSTRVGQPQHF. As DNA, the CDR3 is TGTGCCTGGAGTACTAGGGTCGGACAGCCCCAGCATTTT.

This rearrangement joins TRBV7-7 to TRBJ2-1; 8 bases are a match to TRBD1. With V trimmed by 5 bases and J by 0 bases, 6 bases remained unmatched. Germline V gene data show CDR1 as SSHAT and CDR2 as FNYEAQ (reference sequence). CDR3 length: 16 residues. In DNA form, the CDR3 reads TGTGCCAGCAGCCCGCTGGGACAGGCCTCCTACAATGAGCAGTTCTTC. Its protein is CASSPLGQASYNEQFF.